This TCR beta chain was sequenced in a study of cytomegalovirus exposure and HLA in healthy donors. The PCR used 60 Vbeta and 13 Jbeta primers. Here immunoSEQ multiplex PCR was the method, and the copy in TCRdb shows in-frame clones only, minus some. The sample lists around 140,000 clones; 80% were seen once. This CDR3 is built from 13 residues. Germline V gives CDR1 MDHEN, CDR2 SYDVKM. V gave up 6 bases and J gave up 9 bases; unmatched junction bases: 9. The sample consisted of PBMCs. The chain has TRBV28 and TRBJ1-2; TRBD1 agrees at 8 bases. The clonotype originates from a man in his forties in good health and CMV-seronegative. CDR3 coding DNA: TGTGCCAGCAGGACCGGGACAGGAAAGCGCTACACCTTC. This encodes CASRTGTGKRYTF.